Sequencing of this T cell receptor (beta chain) was carried out in a study of regulatory T cells in long-lasting Graves disease. The study, taken as a whole, reports: Persistent disease samples used TRBV28, TRBJ1-2 and TRBJ2-5 preferentially. Thyroid tissue was not studied; only peripheral blood was. Persistent Graves' disease cases displayed lower TCR diversity than newly diagnosed ones.

Germline CDR1 reads SGDLS; CDR2 reads YYNGEE. The CDR3 sequence is 13 residues long. Assembly of TCR beta libraries relied on iRepertoire HTBI primers together with Arm-PCR of CDR3 regions. Using its own MiXCR run on the multiplex PCR reads, TCRdb lists one record per CDR3 protein. The table records 450,000 or so distinct CDR3 sequences, 22% of them present only once. Time point of the sample: persistent/refractory GD, antithyroid drugs over 5 years with positive TRAb. The authors made the TCR library using RNA they extracted from PBMCs. The diagnosis of Graves' disease used American Thyroid Association guidelines. Concerning this clonotype: The antigen remains unidentified. A read error may be the cause here, since a much bigger clone is one base away.

The chain has TRBV9 and TRBJ1-1; D not certain. The sequences come from peripheral blood mononuclear cells (PBMCs), collected when the disease was refractory, from a patient treated with antithyroid drugs. The origin of this receptor is a female donor with Graves disease. The CDR3: CASSLRPNTEASF. CDR3 bases: TGTGCCAGCAGCCTCCGGCCGAACACTGAAGCTTCCTTT.